Following are 24 T cell receptor beta chains from one sample sequenced in a study of cytomegalovirus exposure and HLA in healthy donors. Amplification used 60 Vbeta primers and 13 Jbeta primers. Method: immunoSEQ multiplex PCR; TCRdb's copy keeps in-frame clones and lacks some. The repertoire holds roughly 93,000 clones, with over 65% as singletons. The specimen was PBMCs. Source of these receptors: a male donor in good health and CMV-seronegative.

The chain combines TRBV28 with TRBJ1-4, with D unclear. CDR1 MDHEN and CDR2 SYDVKM come from the germline V gene. The CDR3 is 13 amino acids. V shed 4 bases and J shed 3 bases, with 6 bases lying between them. CDR3 sequence (DNA): TGTGCCAGCAGTTCCCCGGCTAATGAAAAACTGTTTTTT. Translating gives CASSSPANEKLFF.

This clone occurred a few times. V and J are TRBV6-5 and TRBJ2-3; 10 bases map to TRBD2. This CDR3 is built from 15 residues. The germline V gene encodes CDR1 MNHEY and CDR2 SVGAGI. V trimming: 0 bases; J trimming: 3 bases; junction bases outside the gene matches: 0. The chain's CDR3 is CASSYSSGRTDTQYF. CDR3 nucleotides: TGTGCCAGCAGTTACTCTAGCGGGAGGACAGATACGCAGTATTTT.

V is TRBV11-1 and J is TRBJ2-7; 10 nucleotides line up with TRBD2. The CDR3 runs 15 residues. CDR1 and CDR2 (germline): SGHAT, FQDESV (reference sequence). With V trimmed by 5 bases and J by 4 bases, 8 bases remained unmatched. CDR3 sequence: CASSTTRTSGYEQYF. CDR3 nucleotide sequence: TGTGCCAGCAGCACGACAAGGACTAGCGGTTACGAGCAGTACTTC.

The chain is built from TRBV9 and TRBJ2-7; 7 bases match TRBD1. In germline, CDR1 is SGDLS, CDR2 YYNGEE. V dropped 3 bases and J dropped 2; count of bases not matched to a gene: 8. This CDR3 has 15 amino acids. For the CDR3, the DNA is TGTGCCAGCAGCGAGACAGGGTTTCATCCCTACGAGCAGTACTTC. Protein: CASSETGFHPYEQYF. The full variable domain, rest sourced from reference TRBV9 and TRBJ2-7, is DSGVTQTPKHLITATGQRVTLRCSPRSGDLSVYWYQQSLDQGLQFLIQYYNGEERAKGNILERFSAQQFPDLHSELNLSSLELGDSALYFCASSETGFHPYEQYFGPGTRLTVT.

This chain joins TRBV29-1 and TRBJ2-3; 13 nucleotides match TRBD2. The CDR3 loop spans 15 amino acids. The V gene's germline CDR1 is SQVTM and CDR2 ANQGSEA. Trimming removed 3 bases from V and 5 bases from J; junction bases left unmatched: 5. The CDR3 here is CSVDRLAGGGDTQYF. The DNA for the CDR3 is TGCAGCGTTGATCGACTAGCGGGAGGAGGAGATACGCAGTATTTT.

V is TRBV7-8 and J is TRBJ1-6; possibly TRBD1 for D (5 bases). CDR1 SGHVS and CDR2 FQNEAQ come from the germline V gene. The CDR3 is 14 amino acids. Trimming removed 0 bases from V and 6 bases from J, with 6 bases in between. CDR3 coding DNA: TGTGCCAGCAGCTTAGCAGGGGTTAATTCACCCCTCCACTTT. This sequence encodes CASSLAGVNSPLHF.

Only a few counts were recorded for this clone. At one boundary the junction diverges from the germline segment, which might be a read error. This chain joins TRBV28 and TRBJ1-1, with a weak D call TRBD1 (5 bases). CDR1 and CDR2 (germline): MDHEN, SYDVKM. The CDR3 consists of 11 residues. CDR3 residues: CASSSNPGTTF. DNA for the CDR3: TGTGCCAGCAGTTCCAACCCGGGGACTACCTTT.

This clone occurred a few times. The chain couples TRBV18 to TRBJ1-6, with D tentatively TRBD1 (5 bases). The CDR3 is 13 residues long. CDR1 is KGHSH, CDR2 LQKENI, per germline. V was pared by 2 bases and J by 10 bases, with 9 bases between. CDR3 sequence reads: CASSPGGVSPLHF. CDR3 coding DNA: TGTGCCAGCTCACCAGGGGGGGTCTCACCCCTCCACTTT.

The genes are TRBV5-6 and TRBJ2-5; D perhaps matches TRBD1 (5 bases). V lost 0 bases and J lost 4, with 13 bases in between. Germline CDR1 is SGHDT and CDR2 is YYEEEE. This CDR3 region has 15 residues. The CDR3 sequence is CASSLVIGQGETQYF. CDR3 in DNA: TGTGCCAGCAGCTTGGTGATCGGCCAGGGAGAGACCCAGTACTTC.

The gene calls are TRBV28 and TRBJ1-4; maybe TRBD1 (6 bases). V was pared by 8 bases and J by 4 bases, with 14 bases between. The CDR3 is 14 residues long. CDR1 and CDR2 from the germline V gene are MDHEN and SYDVKM. The CDR3, as DNA: TGTGCCAGCGCGAGGGGGTACTATAATGAAAAACTGTTTTTT. Amino acids: CASARGYYNEKLFF.

The chain carries TRBV9 and TRBJ2-5; 10 bases map to TRBD2. Germline CDR1 and CDR2: SGDLS and YYNGEE. There are 18 residues in the CDR3. The ends lost 7 bases at V and 5 bases at J; junction bases unmatched: 20. As DNA, the CDR3 is TGTGCCAGCTCCAAACCCCCCCCTAGCGGGAGTGTCGGGGAGACCCAGTACTTC. It encodes CASSKPPPSGSVGETQYF.

This chain joins TRBV29-1 and TRBJ2-3; 8 bases align to TRBD2. Germline trimming cut 8 bases from V and 2 bases from J; bases unmatched to any gene: 18. The CDR3 length is 17 residues. Germline CDR1 and CDR2: SQVTM and ANQGSEA. This chain's CDR3 is CSLNLLFGRGATDTQYF. The DNA of the CDR3 is TGCAGCCTAAACCTCCTTTTCGGGAGGGGAGCCACAGATACGCAGTATTTT.

This clone turned up a few times. V gene TRBV14 combines with J gene TRBJ2-7, with D maybe TRBD1 (6 bases). Trimming cost V 0 bases and J 8 bases, with 14 bases left between them. The CDR3 is made up of 14 amino acids. In germline, CDR1 is SGHDN, CDR2 FVKESK. This CDR3 is CASSQESYRDKQYF. CDR3 nucleotide sequence: TGTGCCAGCAGCCAAGAAAGCTACCGGGACAAGCAGTACTTC.

The CDR3 loop is CASSLWARAPYEQYF. The CDR3 DNA is TGTGCCAGCAGTTTATGGGCCAGGGCCCCCTACGAGCAGTACTTC. The V call is TRBV27, the J call TRBJ2-7, with a weak D call TRBD1 (5 bases). The germline V gene encodes CDR1 MNHEY and CDR2 SMNVEV (reference sequence). The CDR3 runs to 15 residues. With 1 base removed from V and 2 bases from J, the gap between germline ends came to 12 bases.

The rearrangement links TRBV28 to TRBJ1-1; tentative D call: TRBD1 (6 bases). This CDR3 spans 14 amino acids. Germline CDR1 reads MDHEN; CDR2 reads SYDVKM. The V end was cut by 4 bases, the J end by 1 base, with 10 bases between. CDR3 nucleotide sequence: TGTGCCAGCAGTTGGGGGACATCGAACACTGAAGCTTTCTTT. This translates into CASSWGTSNTEAFF. The variable domain in full, with the rest retrieved from reference TRBV28 and TRBJ1-1, is DVKVTQSSRYLVKRTGEKVFLECVQDMDHENMFWYRQDPGLGLRLIYFSYDVKMKEKGDIPEGYSVSREKKERFSLILESASTNQTSMYLCASSWGTSNTEAFFGQGTRLTVV.

J is TRBJ2-1 and V is TRBV4-1; 11 bases align to TRBD2. The CDR3 runs 17 residues. Trimming cost V 5 bases and J 3 bases; bases outside gene matches: 9. In germline, CDR1 is MGHRA, CDR2 YSYEKL. For the CDR3, the DNA is TGCGCCAGCAGCGACAAGGAACTAGCGGGGGTCTACAATGAGCAGTTCTTC. The encoded protein is CASSDKELAGVYNEQFF.

V gene TRBV7-9 combines with J gene TRBJ2-7; D gene ambiguous. The CDR3 runs 12 residues. CDR1 and CDR2 (germline): SEHNR, FQNEAQ (reference sequence). With 3 bases removed from V and 4 bases from J, the gap between germline ends came to 7 bases. The CDR3 coding sequence is TGTGCCAGCAGCTTTCCGGGTTACGAGCAGTACTTC. This translates into CASSFPGYEQYF.

V gene TRBV7-3 combines with J gene TRBJ2-1; 10 bases fit TRBD2. This CDR3 is built from 18 residues. In germline, CDR1 is SGHTA, CDR2 FQGTGA. Trimming at V came to 1 base and at J to 6 bases, leaving 12 bases not matched to a gene. The CDR3 protein is CASSLMGGPGLASNEQFF. DNA of the CDR3: TGTGCCAGCAGCTTAATGGGAGGTCCGGGACTAGCGTCCAATGAGCAGTTCTTC.

The rearrangement links TRBV2 to TRBJ2-5, with 11 bases lining up with TRBD1. This CDR3 contains 15 residues. V dropped 6 bases and J dropped 4; count of bases not matched to a gene: 7. Germline values: CDR1 SNHLY, CDR2 FYNNEI. CDR3 amino acids: CASRGGTGGLETQYF. The DNA for the CDR3 is TGTGCCAGCAGGGGAGGGACAGGGGGACTAGAGACCCAGTACTTC.

This clone was recorded once. This chain connects TRBV7-2 to TRBJ2-7; 8 positions agree with TRBD2. V trimming: 2 bases; J trimming: 4 bases; junction bases outside the gene matches: 4. Germline CDR1 SGHTA, CDR2 FQGNSA. The length of the CDR3 is 14 residues. CDR3 residues: CASSLLSSGYEQYF. As DNA, the CDR3 is TGTGCCAGCAGCTTATTGTCTAGCGGGTACGAGCAGTACTTC.

This sequence joins TRBV25-1 and TRBJ1-2, with a tentative D call TRBD1 (6 bases). Germline-derived CDR1 and CDR2 are MGHDK and SYGVNS. The CDR3 sequence is 14 residues long. V shed 4 bases and J shed 6 bases, with 15 bases lying between them. Here the CDR3 reads CASSAYREVDGYTF. In DNA, the CDR3 is TGTGCCAGCAGTGCATACAGGGAGGTGGATGGCTACACCTTC.

The chain recombines TRBV9 with TRBJ2-1, with 9 bases identical to TRBD1. Germline loops: CDR1 SGDLS, CDR2 YYNGEE. J lost 5 bases, V lost 3 bases, and 6 bases had no gene match. The CDR3 runs 15 residues. The CDR3 loop is CASSATGTGNNEQFF. CDR3 DNA sequence: TGTGCCAGCAGCGCAACCGGGACAGGGAACAATGAGCAGTTCTTC.

The chain couples TRBV28 to TRBJ2-7; TRBD2 is a possible D gene (6 bases). CDR3 length equals 15 residues. The germline gives CDR1 MDHEN, CDR2 SYDVKM. Trimming shortened V by 3 bases and J by 0 bases, and 12 bases separated the two germline ends. CDR3: CASSLPGTGSYEQYF. For the CDR3, the DNA is TGTGCCAGCAGTTTGCCCGGGACTGGCTCCTACGAGCAGTACTTC.

The chain joins TRBV10-3 to TRBJ2-1; 12 nucleotides align to TRBD2. The germline V gene encodes CDR1 ENHRY and CDR2 SYGVKD. The CDR3 runs to 13 residues. The V gene end was trimmed by 10 bases and the J gene end by 9 bases; junction bases not matched to a gene: 7. CDR3: CATGTSGLSEQFF. In DNA, the CDR3 is TGTGCCACCGGGACTAGCGGGTTGTCTGAGCAGTTCTTC.